The next 19 T cell receptor beta chains were all read from a single sample in a study of T cells in Graves' hyperthyroidism and ophthalmopathy. Researchers took RNA transcripts and amplified the TCR beta CDR3 regions from them. TCR CDR3 regions were first amplified by RT-PCR with HTBI primers. In TCRdb, the multiplex PCR reads were re-called with MiXCR into one record per CDR3 protein. The data show approximately 380,000 distinct CDR3 sequences, with around 15% seen just once and over 25% held by the top ten. Specimen: blood. These receptors all stem from a man aged 45-65 years with Graves' ophthalmopathy.

This clonotype came up many times. The chain carries TRBV6-1 and TRBJ1-2, with D tentatively TRBD1 (6 bases). Trimming stripped 5 bases from V and 8 bases from J, with 15 bases between. CDR1 is MNHNS and CDR2 is SASEGT in the germline V gene. The CDR3 has 13 amino acids. The CDR3 is CASSRGQGDGYTF. The CDR3 DNA reads as TGTGCCAGCAGTCGGGGGCAGGGTGACGGCTACACCTTC.

This clonotype was counted many times. V usage is TRBV29-1 and J usage is TRBJ1-5; D is undetermined. Germline V gene sequence: CDR1 SQVTM, CDR2 ANQGSEA. The V and J ends lost 3 bases and 6 bases respectively, with 12 bases between them. The CDR3 is made up of 13 amino acids. CDR3 DNA: TGCAGCGTTGAGGTCGACCCGGGTCAGCCCCAGCATTTT. Its protein is CSVEVDPGQPQHF.

V gene TRBV20-1 combines with J gene TRBJ2-2, with 7 bases lining up with TRBD2. The CDR3 loop spans 20 amino acids. The junction had 18 bases not matched to a gene; V was cut back by 0 bases and J by 2 bases. Per the germline V gene, CDR1 is DFQATT and CDR2 is SNEGSKA (reference sequence). DNA for the CDR3: TGCAGTGCTAGAGAGGTGGGACCGGGACTAAAAATATTTAACACCGGGGAGCTGTTTTTT. It translates to CSAREVGPGLKIFNTGELFF.

This clonotype was picked up many times. The J gene is TRBJ2-7, the V gene TRBV12-3 or TRBV12-4; the D is unclear. V lost 7 bases and J 4 bases, leaving 2 bases between the germline ends. The CDR3 runs 9 residues. The CDR3 spells CASNYEQYF. For the CDR3, the DNA is TGTGCCAGCAATTACGAGCAGTACTTC.

This clonotype was detected only a few times. The chain employs TRBV19 and TRBJ2-1, with 10 bases matching TRBD2. Germline V gene lookup returns CDR1 LNHDA and CDR2 SQIVND (reference sequence). J lost 6 bases, V lost 4 bases, and 9 bases had no gene match. This CDR3 has 16 amino acids. Here the CDR3 reads CASSKREGRLGNEQFF. Written as DNA, the CDR3 is TGTGCCAGTAGTAAGCGGGAGGGTCGTCTAGGCAATGAGCAGTTCTTC.

In its sample, this clonotype was seen a few times. The chain is built from TRBV7-9 and TRBJ2-5; 7 bases line up with TRBD1. Germline CDR1 is SEHNR and CDR2 is FQNEAQ (reference sequence). The CDR3 totals 15 residues. The J segment lost 5 bases and the V segment lost 5 bases, leaving 11 bases of the junction unmatched. The CDR3 nucleotides read TGTGCCAGCAGCATACAAACAGGGGAAAGGGAGACCCAGTACTTC. It specifies CASSIQTGERETQYF. Based on the CDR3 plus reference TRBV7-9 and TRBJ2-5, the full variable domain is DTGVSQNPRHKITKRGQNVTFRCDPISEHNRLYWYRQTLGQGPEFLTYFQNEAQLEKSRLLSDRFSAERPKGSFSTLEIQRTEQGDSAMYLCASSIQTGERETQYFGPGTRLLVL.

This clonotype has a count of ten or more. V gene TRBV7-2 combines with J gene TRBJ2-1; D gene uncertain. The CDR3 has 15 amino acids. CDR1 and CDR2 (germline): SGHTA, FQGNSA. The V gene lost 2 bases and the J gene lost 8 bases, with 16 bases spanning the gap. The CDR3 nucleotides are TGTGCCAGCAGCTTAAGTGGTGCCTGGGGTTATGAGCAGTTCTTC. Translating it yields CASSLSGAWGYEQFF.

The chain recombines TRBV6-1 with TRBJ2-7, with 14 bases lining up with TRBD2. Looked up from germline, CDR1 is MNHNS and CDR2 is SASEGT. V was clipped by 6 bases and J by 7 bases; unmatched bases: 17. CDR3 length: 18 residues. The CDR3 loop reads CASRAYPSGLAGGGEQYF. For the CDR3, the DNA is TGTGCCAGCAGGGCATACCCATCTGGACTAGCGGGAGGTGGTGAGCAGTACTTC.

J is TRBJ2-1 and V is TRBV9, with 10 bases aligning to TRBD2. V shed 4 bases and J 10 bases; nucleotides not matched to a gene: 14. CDR1 and CDR2 from the germline V gene are SGDLS and YYNGEE. The CDR3 extends over 16 amino acids. The CDR3 nucleotides read TGTGCCAGCAGCCCCCCCCCCAGCGGGAGGGCCGGCGAGCAGTTCTTC. It specifies CASSPPPSGRAGEQFF.

The chain recombines TRBV6-1 with TRBJ1-6; D uncertain. Trimming took 7 bases from V and 0 from J, leaving 13 bases between them. Looked up from germline, CDR1 is MNHNS and CDR2 is SASEGT. The CDR3 sequence is 16 residues long. The CDR3 here is CASTDSWSSYNSPLHF. CDR3 DNA sequence: TGTGCCAGCACGGACTCTTGGAGCTCCTATAATTCACCCCTCCACTTT.

This clonotype came up many times. This sequence joins TRBV28 and TRBJ2-3, with 8 bases identical to TRBD2. The CDR3 is 14 residues long. V was clipped by 6 bases and J by 2 bases; unmatched bases: 4. From germline, CDR1 is MDHEN and CDR2 SYDVKM. In DNA, the CDR3 is TGTGCCAGCAGCCCAGCGGGAGACACAGATACGCAGTATTTT. It specifies CASSPAGDTDTQYF.

This clonotype was seen at least ten times. This chain links TRBV30 with TRBJ2-2, with D possibly matching TRBD2 (6 bases). Germline assignment: CDR1 GTSNPN and CDR2 SVGIG (reference sequence). V was clipped by 3 bases and J by 3 bases, with 20 bases between them. This CDR3 is 17 amino acids long. Here the CDR3 DNA reads TGTGCCTGGAGCCGGGTCGGGCCAGCGGGCTACACCGGGGAGCTGTTTTTT. Protein sequence: CAWSRVGPAGYTGELFF.

This clonotype showed up just a few times. The rearrangement uses TRBV6-6 and TRBJ2-5, with D perhaps matching TRBD2 (5 bases). This CDR3 is built from 14 residues. Germline V CDR1 and CDR2: MNHNY, SVGAGI (reference sequence). Trimming removed 0 bases at V and 4 bases at J, with 9 bases between. The CDR3 DNA is TGTGCCAGCAGTTACTCGCGGGTTCTAGAGACCCAGTACTTC. Its translation: CASSYSRVLETQYF.

This chain joins TRBV28 and TRBJ1-2; possibly TRBD1 for D (5 bases). V was clipped by 7 bases and J by 3 bases, with 15 bases between them. Germline CDR1 MDHEN, CDR2 SYDVKM. The CDR3 has 14 residues. The CDR3 loop reads CASNSGGGDYGYTF. CDR3 in DNA: TGTGCCAGCAACTCCGGGGGGGGAGACTATGGCTACACCTTC.

This chain links TRBV6-1 with TRBJ1-1, with 7 bases lining up with TRBD1. This CDR3 is built from 14 residues. J gave up 5 bases and V 1 base, and 4 bases lay outside the gene matches. Germline V gene sequence: CDR1 MNHNS, CDR2 SASEGT. This CDR3 is CASSEDRGVTEAFF. CDR3 nucleotide sequence: TGTGCCAGCAGTGAAGACAGGGGTGTAACTGAAGCTTTCTTT.

This clonotype came up many times. V gene TRBV18 combines with J gene TRBJ2-3; 11 bases map to TRBD2. Trimming removed 3 bases from V and 5 bases from J; junction bases left unmatched: 7. Germline CDR1 and CDR2: KGHSH and LQKENI. CDR3 length: 16 residues. CDR3 sequence (DNA): TGTGCCAGCTCACCCGTAGCGGGAGGGCCCGGAGATACGCAGTATTTT. This codes for CASSPVAGGPGDTQYF.

This clonotype was recorded a few times. The chain links TRBV25-1 to TRBJ1-3; D gene uncertain. CDR1 and CDR2 from the germline V gene are MGHDK and SYGVNS. The CDR3 consists of 15 residues. Trimming took 1 base from V and 2 from J, leaving 9 bases between them. CDR3 in amino acids: CASSEFSGAGNTIYF. CDR3 coding DNA: TGTGCCAGCAGTGAATTTTCAGGAGCTGGAAACACCATATATTTT.

The rearrangement links TRBV7-2 to TRBJ2-3; 10 bases align to TRBD2. CDR1 SGHTA and CDR2 FQGNSA come from the germline V gene. V dropped 1 base and J dropped 4; count of bases not matched to a gene: 11. The CDR3 length is 18 residues. CDR3 in amino acids: CASSLGYGGLADSDTQYF. The CDR3 DNA reads as TGTGCCAGCAGCTTAGGGTACGGTGGACTAGCGGACTCAGATACGCAGTATTTT.

In this sample, this clonotype turned up a few times. J is TRBJ2-7 and V is TRBV10-3; D is perhaps TRBD1 (6 bases). With 6 bases removed from V and 2 bases from J, the gap between germline ends came to 14 bases. The germline V gene encodes CDR1 ENHRY and CDR2 SYGVKD. The CDR3 runs 14 residues. CDR3 nucleotides: TGTGCCATCAGCAAGTCAGGGGTGCCCTACGAGCAGTACTTC. This translates into CAISKSGVPYEQYF.